The present TCR beta chain was sequenced within a study of cytomegalovirus exposure and HLA in healthy donors. The CDR3 extends over 17 amino acids. V shed 1 base, J shed 4 bases, and the junction held 10 bases outside the gene matches. Germline V gene lookup returns CDR1 SGHDN and CDR2 FVKESK. It was healthy bone marrow donors who served as donors. Study-wide findings and caveats: Common viral pathogens seemed, in a later analysis, to connect with several of the most significant clusters. A later analysis found TCR association rates differed by HLA locus, highest for DRB1 and lowest for HLA-C.

This PCR relied on a set of 60 Vbeta primers and 13 Jbeta primers. Assay: immunoSEQ multiplex PCR; the TCRdb copy retains only in-frame clones and omits some. The data hold around 120,000 clones, with about 84% observed a single time. Note on this clone: Antigen unknown.

Source material: PBMCs. This TCR was sampled from a boy under 18 in good health and CMV-seronegative. The chain carries TRBV14 and TRBJ2-3; 8 positions match TRBD2. The CDR3 DNA is TGTGCCAGCAGCCAAGTGGGACGGACTAGCTCCTCAGATACGCAGTATTTT. Amino acid sequence: CASSQVGRTSSSDTQYF. The full variable domain, its missing parts supplied by reference TRBV14 and TRBJ2-3, is EAGVTQFPSHSVIEKGQTVTLRCDPISGHDNLYWYRRVMGKEIKFLLHFVKESKQDESGMPNNRFLAERTGGTYSTLKVQPAELEDSGVYFCASSQVGRTSSSDTQYFGPGTRLTVL.